The text below deals with one T cell receptor beta chain. Its antigen is unknown. The V gene lost 6 bases and the J gene lost 7 bases, with 21 bases spanning the gap. CDR3 length: 16 amino acids. The V gene's germline CDR1 is SGHVS and CDR2 FNYEAQ. These data come from a study of cytomegalovirus exposure and HLA in healthy donors. The PCR had 60 Vbeta and 13 Jbeta primers. The repertoire was sequenced with immunoSEQ multiplex PCR; TCRdb's copy has only in-frame clones and lacks some. The sample contains about 150,000 clones, more than 75% of which appear only once. The study, taken as a whole, reports: Among the CMV-associated chains, three were confirmed in vitro as specific for CMV antigens. Presence/absence analyses assumed roughly uniform sequencing depth across donors.

Source material: PBMCs. The V call is TRBV7-6, the J call TRBJ1-4; D remains unclear. This clonotype originated in a human donor in good health. This CDR3 is CASSFREGQRGEKLFF. The CDR3 nucleotides read TGTGCCAGCAGTTTCCGTGAGGGTCAGCGGGGTGAAAAACTGTTTTTT.